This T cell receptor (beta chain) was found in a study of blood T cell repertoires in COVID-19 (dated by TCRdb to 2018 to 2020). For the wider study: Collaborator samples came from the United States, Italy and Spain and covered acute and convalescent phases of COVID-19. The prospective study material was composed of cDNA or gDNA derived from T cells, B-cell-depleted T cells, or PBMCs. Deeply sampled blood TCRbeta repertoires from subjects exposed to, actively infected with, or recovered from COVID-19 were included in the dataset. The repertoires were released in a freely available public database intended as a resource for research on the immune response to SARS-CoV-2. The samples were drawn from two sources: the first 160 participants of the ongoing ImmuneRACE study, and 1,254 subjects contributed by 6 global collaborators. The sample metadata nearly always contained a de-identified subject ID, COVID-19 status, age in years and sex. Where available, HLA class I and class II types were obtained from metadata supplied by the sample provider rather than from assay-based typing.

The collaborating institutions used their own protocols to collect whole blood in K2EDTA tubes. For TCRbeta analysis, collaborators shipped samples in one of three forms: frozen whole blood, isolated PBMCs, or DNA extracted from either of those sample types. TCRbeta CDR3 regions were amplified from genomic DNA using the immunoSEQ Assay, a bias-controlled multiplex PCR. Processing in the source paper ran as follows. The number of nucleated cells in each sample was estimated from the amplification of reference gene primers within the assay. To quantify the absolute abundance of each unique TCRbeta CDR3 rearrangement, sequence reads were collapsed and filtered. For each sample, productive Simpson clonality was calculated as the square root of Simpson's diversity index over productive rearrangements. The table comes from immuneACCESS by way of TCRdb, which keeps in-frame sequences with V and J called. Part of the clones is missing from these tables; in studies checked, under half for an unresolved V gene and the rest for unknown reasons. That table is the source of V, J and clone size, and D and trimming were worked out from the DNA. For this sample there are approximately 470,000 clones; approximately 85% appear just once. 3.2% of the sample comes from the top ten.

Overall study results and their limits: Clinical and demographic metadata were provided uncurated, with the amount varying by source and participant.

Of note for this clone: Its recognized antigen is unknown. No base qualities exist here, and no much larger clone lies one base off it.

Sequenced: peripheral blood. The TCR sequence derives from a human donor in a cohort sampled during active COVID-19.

The bases read TGTGCCAGCTCACCGCAGGGAGGTGCGGACGAGCAGTACTTC. Its protein reads: CASSPQGGADEQYF. The chain employs TRBV18 and TRBJ2-7; tentative D gene TRBD2, with 6 bases matching. V gives up 3 bases and J gives up 5 bases, and the segment between their germline ends measures 14 bases. From its cysteine to its phenylalanine, the CDR3 spans 14 amino acids. Only the CDR3 DNA stays, 42 bases, in frame from base 1. For CDR1 and CDR2, the germline V gene lists KGHSH and LQKENI.